This T cell receptor (beta chain) was sequenced during a study of PD-1 blockade in classical Hodgkin lymphoma. On the study more broadly: Patients in the cohort were put on intravenous nivolumab, 3 mg/kg every 2 weeks.

Study-wide findings and caveats: Patients with a complete response exhibited baseline diversity comparable to newly diagnosed patients. The drivers behind the repertoire differences, possibly disease activity or prior therapy, remain undefined.

The length of the CDR3 is 16 residues. Germline lookup yields CDR1 WSHSY and CDR2 SAAADI. The V gene end was trimmed by 6 bases and the J gene end by 4 bases; junction bases not matched to a gene: 12. Details on this clone: Its antigen remains unidentified.

Clones were sequenced by immunoSEQ multiplex PCR, and TCRdb holds only the in-frame ones, with some missing. Of some 62,000 clones listed, 88% are singletons. Patients all relapsed after autologous stem cell transplantation, and there was variation in brentuximab vedotin exposure. Material: peripheral blood mononuclear cells (PBMCs), obtained at baseline. This receptor was identified in a human donor with classical Hodgkin lymphoma. The rearrangement joins TRBV10-2 to TRBJ2-5, with 9 bases lining up with TRBD2. CDR3 protein: CASSPEGRGGRETQYF. The CDR3 coding sequence is TGCGCCAGCAGCCCTGAAGGGCGGGGGGGCAGAGAGACCCAGTACTTC.